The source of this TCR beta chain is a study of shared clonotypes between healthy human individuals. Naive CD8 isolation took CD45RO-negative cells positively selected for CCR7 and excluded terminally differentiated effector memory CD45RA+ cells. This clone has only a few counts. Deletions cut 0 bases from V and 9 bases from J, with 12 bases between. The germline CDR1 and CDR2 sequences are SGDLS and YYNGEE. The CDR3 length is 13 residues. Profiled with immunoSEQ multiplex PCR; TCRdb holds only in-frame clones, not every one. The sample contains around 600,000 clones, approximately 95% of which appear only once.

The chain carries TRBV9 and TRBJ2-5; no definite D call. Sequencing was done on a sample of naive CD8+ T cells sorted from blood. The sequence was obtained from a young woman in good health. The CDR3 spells CASSVDYAVAQYF. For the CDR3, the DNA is TGTGCCAGCAGCGTAGATTACGCTGTGGCCCAGTACTTC.